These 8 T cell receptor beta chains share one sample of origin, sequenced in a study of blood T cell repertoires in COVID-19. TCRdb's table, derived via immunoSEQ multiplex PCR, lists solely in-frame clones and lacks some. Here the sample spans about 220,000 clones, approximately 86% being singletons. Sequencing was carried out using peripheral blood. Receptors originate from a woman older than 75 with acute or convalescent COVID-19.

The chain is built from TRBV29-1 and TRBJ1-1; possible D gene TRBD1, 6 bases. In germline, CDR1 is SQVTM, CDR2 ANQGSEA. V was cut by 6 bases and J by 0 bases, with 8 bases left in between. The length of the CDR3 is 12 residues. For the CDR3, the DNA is TGCAGCGTGGGACACATGAACACTGAAGCTTTCTTT. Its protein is CSVGHMNTEAFF.

The CDR3 DNA follows: TGTGCCAGCAGCCCACACAGCCGGGAGACCCAGTACTTC. Translation gives CASSPHSRETQYF. The gene calls are TRBV3-1 (or the pseudogene TRBV3-2) and TRBJ2-5; D uncertain. The CDR3 runs 13 residues. The ends were cut back, 4 bases at V and 5 bases at J, with 11 bases in the middle. Germline V CDR1 and CDR2: LGHDT, YNNKEL (reference sequence).

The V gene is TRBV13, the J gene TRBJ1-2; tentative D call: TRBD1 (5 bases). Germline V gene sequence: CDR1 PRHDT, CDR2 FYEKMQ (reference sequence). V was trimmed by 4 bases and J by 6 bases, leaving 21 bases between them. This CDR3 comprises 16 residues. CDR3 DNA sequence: TGTGCCAGCAGCTCAACGACAGCCTGGGGAAAAAATGGCTACACCTTC. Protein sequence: CASSSTTAWGKNGYTF.

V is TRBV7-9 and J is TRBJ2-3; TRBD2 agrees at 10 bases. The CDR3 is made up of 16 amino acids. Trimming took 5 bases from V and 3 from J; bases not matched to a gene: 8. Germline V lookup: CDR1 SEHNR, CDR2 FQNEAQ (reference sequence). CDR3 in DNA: TGTGCCAGCAGCCCCAGCGGGGGGGCCAGTACAGATACGCAGTATTTT. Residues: CASSPSGGASTDTQYF.

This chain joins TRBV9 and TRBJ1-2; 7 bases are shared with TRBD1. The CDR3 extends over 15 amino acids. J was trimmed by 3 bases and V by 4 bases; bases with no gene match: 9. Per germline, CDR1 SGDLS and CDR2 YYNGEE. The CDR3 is CASSPLRQGHYGYTF. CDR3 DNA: TGTGCCAGCAGCCCTCTGAGACAGGGCCACTATGGCTACACCTTC.

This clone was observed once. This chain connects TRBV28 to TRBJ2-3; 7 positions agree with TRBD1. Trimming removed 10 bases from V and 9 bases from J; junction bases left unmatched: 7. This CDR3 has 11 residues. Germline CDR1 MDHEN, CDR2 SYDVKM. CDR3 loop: CATLTGFTQYF. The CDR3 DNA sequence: TGTGCCACCCTGACAGGGTTCACGCAGTATTTT.

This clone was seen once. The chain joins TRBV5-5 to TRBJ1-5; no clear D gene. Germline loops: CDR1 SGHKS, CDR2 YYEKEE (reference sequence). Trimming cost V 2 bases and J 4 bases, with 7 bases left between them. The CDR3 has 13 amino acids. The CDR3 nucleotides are TGTGCCAGCAGCTTTGGAGGGAATCAGCCCCAGCATTTT. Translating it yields CASSFGGNQPQHF.

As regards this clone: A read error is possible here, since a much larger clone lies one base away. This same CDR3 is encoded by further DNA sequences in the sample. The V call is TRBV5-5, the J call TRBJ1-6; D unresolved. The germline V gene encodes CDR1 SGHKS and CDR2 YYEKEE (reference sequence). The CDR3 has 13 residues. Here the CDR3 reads CASSAGDNSPLHF. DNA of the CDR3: TGTGCCAGCAGCGCCGGTGATAATTCACCCCTTCACTTT.